This T cell receptor (beta chain) stems from a study of control samples from healthy donors and cancer patients (dated by TCRdb to the early 2020s). From the cysteine through the phenylalanine, the CDR3 covers 12 amino acids. Only the CDR3 portion is preserved as DNA: 36 bases, with reading frame beginning at the first base. V and J are truncated by 0 bases and 3 bases respectively, leaving an intervening sequence of 1 base. The germline V gene provides CDR1 KGHSH and CDR2 LQKENI. As to this clone: Its antigen is currently not known. Base qualities are missing; no much larger clone stands one base away.

The library relied on the immunoSEQ multiplex PCR assay. TCRdb mirrors the immuneACCESS table, restricted to in-frame sequences. Some clones are absent from its copies; in checked studies, under half trace to an unresolved V gene, and the reason for the others is unknown. The sample table shows about 110,000 clones, and roughly nine tenths are seen once. About 4.7% of the sample rests with the top ten. Sequencing was done on a sample of blood. The chain joins TRBV18 to TRBJ2-3; no D gene is confidently identified. The receptor's source is a human donor in good health. The donor label of this sample is uncertain. The bases read TGTGCCAGCTCACCACCTACAGATACGCAGTATTTT. It translates as CASSPPTDTQYF.